This TCR beta chain was sequenced in a study of T cell repertoires in cytomegalovirus infection (dated by TCRdb to about 2019). A note on the overall study: Donor HLA type was relevant to the analysis, as public TCR beta signatures indicated carriage of CMV infection together with the matching HLA type. What the authors observed across the whole study: The ex vivo response was dominated by HLA-C-restricted CMV-specific TCR beta clonotypes, and the single most frequent clonotype in two of eight donors was supplied by these HLA-C-restricted clonotypes. In both this cohort and an independent roughly 400-donor cohort, the cumulative frequency of public TCR beta family members distinguished carriers of CMV infection plus the relevant HLA type.

Data came from an Illumina HiSeq 1500. Through fastp at Q25 and MiXCR, TCRdb rebuilt clones from the public reads, retaining in-frame beta chains. All rows with the same CDR3 protein become a single entry with the most common DNA and genes. In all, the sample holds approximately 500,000 distinct CDR3 sequences, and around 11% of those were seen once. The ten most abundant clones make up roughly 10% of the sample. This clonotype has ten or more counts. Its recognized antigen is unknown. No base-level quality is on record; no much larger clone is a single base apart. The sequence derives from a human donor in good health (CMV status not recorded). Some clones in this sample may be carry-over from other donors' samples. Sequencing was done on a sample of PBMCs.

The DNA is TGTGCCAGCAGCTCCGGGACAGACCAGAATGAGCAGTTCTTC. The encoded protein is CASSSGTDQNEQFF. The sequence is built from TRBV11-2 and TRBJ2-1, with 7 central nucleotides matching TRBD1. Based on the germline V gene, the CDR1 and CDR2 sequences are SGHAT and FQNNGV. The CDR3 starts with the cysteine, ends with the phenylalanine, and has 14 residues. The only DNA kept is the CDR3, 42 bases in frame from the first base. The germline V and J ends show losses of 4 bases and 7 bases respectively, and no gene match explains 7 bases of the junction. Here the CDR3 is joined to the reference TRBV11-2 and TRBJ2-1 genes, and the full variable domain is: EAGVAQSPRYKIIEKRQSVAFWCNPISGHATLYWYQQILGQGPKLLIQFQNNGVVDDSQLPKDRFSAERLKGVDSTLKIQPAKLEDSAVYLCASSSGTDQNEQFFGPGTRLTVL.